This T cell receptor (beta chain) was captured by sequencing in a study of identifying expanded T cells in peripheral blood. Broader study findings: Across healthy donors, higher total template counts meant significantly greater approximately 2-week count variance. Over around two and four weeks, about 16 and 20 clones changed, versus more than 1 between replicates.

Concerning this clone itself: Its antigen is currently unknown.

During the collection period, no donor immune events like infections were recorded. Looked up from germline, CDR1 is LNHDA and CDR2 is SQIVND (reference sequence). V was clipped by 4 bases and J by 4 bases; unmatched bases: 0. The CDR3 sequence is 13 residues long. Profiled with immunoSEQ multiplex PCR; TCRdb holds only in-frame clones, not every one. The repertoire consists of approximately 59,000 clones, with roughly nine tenths occurring once and the leading ten covering roughly 3.5%. The TCR was taken from a person aged 18 to 70 in good health. This sequence joins TRBV19 and TRBJ2-3, with 9 bases fitting TRBD2. The sample comprised blood. CDR3 amino acids: CASSKRGADTQYF. The CDR3 coding sequence is TGTGCCAGTAGTAAGCGGGGGGCAGATACGCAGTATTTT. The variable domain in full, completed from reference TRBV19 and TRBJ2-3, reads DGGITQSPKYLFRKEGQNVTLSCEQNLNHDAMYWYRQDPGQGLRLIYYSQIVNDFQKGDIAEGYSVSREKKESFPLTVTSAQKNPTAFYLCASSKRGADTQYFGPGTRLTVL.